The 23 T cell receptor beta chains listed next were all sequenced from one sample in a study of cytomegalovirus exposure and HLA in healthy donors. Researchers ran the PCR with 60 Vbeta and 13 Jbeta primers. Assay: immunoSEQ multiplex PCR; the TCRdb copy retains only in-frame clones and omits some. Recorded for this sample: around 39,000 clones. Source material: PBMCs. The receptors stem from a male donor in good health and CMV-seronegative.

The CDR3 is CAISESTSPRDNEQFF. The CDR3 DNA is TGTGCCATCAGTGAGTCGACTAGCCCTAGGGACAATGAGCAGTTCTTC. This chain joins TRBV10-3 and TRBJ2-1, with 7 positions matching TRBD2. The V segment lost 0 bases and the J segment 5 bases; nucleotides outside the gene matches: 7. The V gene's germline CDR1 is ENHRY and CDR2 SYGVKD. This CDR3 has 16 residues.

The chain combines TRBV5-4 with TRBJ1-6; tentatively, D is TRBD1 (6 bases). Germline V gene sequence: CDR1 SGHNT, CDR2 YYREEE (reference sequence). V was clipped by 2 bases and J by 10 bases, with 13 bases between them. The CDR3 loop spans 14 amino acids. The CDR3 region is CASSFQGQGSPLHF. CDR3 in DNA: TGTGCCAGCAGCTTTCAGGGGCAGGGGTCACCCCTCCACTTT.

The V gene is TRBV28, the J gene TRBJ1-1; the match to TRBD1 covers 10 bases. The CDR3 length is 16 residues. Germline V gives CDR1 MDHEN, CDR2 SYDVKM. Germline trimming cut 5 bases from V and 5 bases from J; bases unmatched to any gene: 11. The CDR3 sequence: CASSRARGTGVTEAFF. CDR3 nucleotide sequence: TGTGCCAGCAGTCGAGCACGAGGGACAGGGGTGACTGAAGCTTTCTTT.

The chain is built from TRBV4-2 and TRBJ2-1; TRBD2 agrees at 10 bases. The CDR3 has 17 residues. V lost 4 bases, J lost 0 bases, and 6 bases stayed unmatched. From germline, CDR1 is LGHNA and CDR2 YNFKEQ. The CDR3 is CASSPGLASSSYNEQFF. CDR3 DNA sequence: TGTGCCAGCAGCCCGGGACTAGCGTCGAGCTCCTACAATGAGCAGTTCTTC.

The V and J genes are TRBV5-1 and TRBJ2-7; 11 nucleotides match TRBD2. Trimming removed 4 bases from V and 3 bases from J; junction bases left unmatched: 3. The CDR3 is 14 residues long. CDR1 is SGHRS and CDR2 is YFSETQ in the germline V gene. This chain's CDR3 is CASSTGTSGYEQYF. CDR3 DNA sequence: TGCGCCAGCAGCACCGGGACTAGCGGCTACGAGCAGTACTTC.

V usage is TRBV7-4 and J usage is TRBJ1-1; D may be TRBD1 (5 bases). Germline lookup yields CDR1 SGHVT and CDR2 SQSDAQ. There are 14 residues in the CDR3. V lost 3 bases and J lost 0, with 8 bases in between. The chain's CDR3 is CASSFRGMNTEAFF. CDR3 sequence (DNA): TGTGCCAGCAGCTTTAGGGGAATGAACACTGAAGCTTTCTTT.

The genes are TRBV27 and TRBJ1-2; a weak D match, TRBD1 (5 bases). The CDR3 sequence is 12 residues long. Trimming shortened V by 5 bases and J by 2 bases, and 6 bases separated the two germline ends. Germline V CDR1 and CDR2: MNHEY, SMNVEV (reference sequence). The CDR3 coding sequence is TGTGCCAGCAGTGGGGGGAACTATGGCTACACCTTC. The encoded protein is CASSGGNYGYTF.

The genes are TRBV27 and TRBJ1-3; TRBD1 agrees at 7 bases. Losses at the gene ends were 5 bases for V and 0 bases for J; bases not matched to a gene: 7. The CDR3 has 16 amino acids. CDR1 and CDR2 from the germline V gene are MNHEY and SMNVEV (reference sequence). The CDR3 sequence: CASSGDSFISGNTIYF. The CDR3 DNA follows: TGTGCCAGCAGTGGGGACAGCTTCATCTCTGGAAACACCATATATTTT.

This chain links TRBV4-1 with TRBJ2-6; D is ambiguous. Trimming removed 4 bases at V and 0 bases at J, with 10 bases between. The length of the CDR3 is 16 residues. Germline assignment: CDR1 MGHRA and CDR2 YSYEKL. CDR3: CASSLQTASGANVLTF. The CDR3 DNA follows: TGCGCCAGCAGCCTACAGACGGCCTCTGGGGCCAACGTCCTGACTTTC.

CDR3 sequence reads: CASSFAGDTQYF. DNA of the CDR3: TGTGCCAGCAGCTTCGCAGGGGATACGCAGTATTTT. V usage is TRBV11-2 and J usage is TRBJ2-3; D is possibly TRBD1 (5 bases). Germline values: CDR1 SGHAT, CDR2 FQNNGV. This CDR3 contains 12 residues. V dropped 3 bases and J dropped 6 bases, with 7 bases sitting between them.

This rearrangement joins TRBV5-1 to TRBJ2-7; 8 nucleotides align to TRBD1. The CDR3 runs 15 residues. The V and J ends lost 4 bases and 0 bases, in that order; junction bases with no gene match: 6. Germline CDR1 SGHRS, CDR2 YFSETQ. Here the CDR3 DNA reads TGCGCCAGCAGCGACAGGGGAGTACTCTCCTACGAGCAGTACTTC. Encoded protein: CASSDRGVLSYEQYF.

This chain links TRBV20-1 with TRBJ2-1; D uncertain. Germline V gene sequence: CDR1 DFQATT, CDR2 SNEGSKA (reference sequence). V lost 0 bases and J 9 bases, leaving 6 bases between the germline ends. CDR3 length equals 11 residues. The CDR3 loop is CSARDVAEQFF. The CDR3 DNA follows: TGCAGTGCTAGAGACGTAGCTGAGCAGTTCTTC.

This chain joins TRBV4-1 and TRBJ2-3; a weak D match, TRBD2 (5 bases). CDR1 is MGHRA and CDR2 is YSYEKL in the germline V gene. The germline V and J ends were trimmed by 1 base and 3 bases, with 8 bases remaining between them. This CDR3 spans 14 amino acids. CDR3 sequence: CASSQVLATDTQYF. The CDR3 DNA is TGCGCCAGCAGCCAAGTGCTAGCTACAGATACGCAGTATTTT.

J is TRBJ2-3 and V is TRBV28; 8 bases match TRBD2. The CDR3 loop spans 17 amino acids. Germline V CDR1 and CDR2: MDHEN, SYDVKM. V lost 3 bases to trimming and J lost 3 bases; unmatched junction nucleotides: 11. The CDR3 DNA sequence: TGTGCCAGCAGTTTCCTTTCGGGGGGGAGGTGGACAGATACGCAGTATTTT. The encoded protein is CASSFLSGGRWTDTQYF. The variable domain in full, with the rest retrieved from reference TRBV28 and TRBJ2-3, is DVKVTQSSRYLVKRTGEKVFLECVQDMDHENMFWYRQDPGLGLRLIYFSYDVKMKEKGDIPEGYSVSREKKERFSLILESASTNQTSMYLCASSFLSGGRWTDTQYFGPGTRLTVL.

The chain recombines TRBV5-4 with TRBJ2-2; D is perhaps TRBD2 (7 bases). Germline CDR1 SGHNT, CDR2 YYREEE (reference sequence). This CDR3 contains 16 residues. Trimming pared 2 bases from V and 5 bases from J, leaving 16 bases between. CDR3 residues: CASSFVIQGGTGELFF. Written as DNA, the CDR3 is TGTGCCAGCAGCTTCGTAATACAGGGAGGGACCGGGGAGCTGTTTTTT.

The chain is built from TRBV6-1 and TRBJ1-2, with TRBD1 identical over 11 bases. Germline values: CDR1 MNHNS, CDR2 SASEGT. CDR3 length: 14 amino acids. Unmatched junction bases numbered 6, after V lost 7 bases and J lost 5 bases. The CDR3 DNA follows: TGTGCCAGCATTTGGACAGGGGGCCTTTATGGCTACACCTTC. Encoded protein: CASIWTGGLYGYTF.

V and J are TRBV10-1 and TRBJ1-4; D gene unclear. The CDR3 consists of 16 residues. Per the germline V gene, CDR1 is WNHNN and CDR2 is SYGVQD (reference sequence). Trimming pared 2 bases from V and 7 bases from J, leaving 17 bases between. CDR3: CASSEKRPTSGEKLFF. The CDR3, as DNA: TGCGCCAGCAGTGAGAAACGACCTACTTCGGGTGAAAAACTGTTTTTT.

This clone is deemed medium-sized by its frequency. The sample carries other DNA sequences with the same CDR3. This chain links TRBV27 with TRBJ2-3; D may be TRBD2 (6 bases). The CDR3 spans 15 residues. The ends were cut back, 4 bases at V and 1 base at J, with 12 bases in the middle. CDR1 and CDR2 from the germline V gene are MNHEY and SMNVEV (reference sequence). The CDR3 loop reads CASSSTSWGTDTQYF. Written as DNA, the CDR3 is TGTGCCAGCAGTTCCACTAGCTGGGGCACAGATACGCAGTATTTT.

The chain employs TRBV21-1 and TRBJ1-2; the table's D call, TRBD1, has no DNA check behind it. TRBV21-1 is flagged as a pseudogene. The CDR3 runs to 14 residues. This CDR3 is CARPEAGSYYGYTF. The CDR3 region has the DNA TGTGCCAGACCTGAAGCAGGATCTTACTATGGCTACACCTTC.

The chain combines TRBV7-8 with TRBJ1-3, with TRBD1 matching 7 bases. CDR1 is SGHVS, CDR2 FQNEAQ, per germline. The CDR3 has 15 residues. After removal of 5 bases from V and 0 bases from J, the junction contained 4 bases not matched to a gene. The CDR3 region has the DNA TGTGCCAGCAGCCCGCGGGACAGCTCTGGAAACACCATATATTTT. Protein product: CASSPRDSSGNTIYF.

V is TRBV2 and J is TRBJ2-7; D not resolved. Germline CDR1 and CDR2: SNHLY and FYNNEI. Between the trimmed V and J ends, which lost 3 bases and 5 bases, there was a span of 14 bases. CDR3 length: 14 amino acids. For the CDR3, the DNA is TGTGCCAGCAGTGAGGCAGGCCACTCAAACGAGCAGTACTTC. This codes for CASSEAGHSNEQYF.

The chain links TRBV4-1 to TRBJ1-5; D may be TRBD1 (5 bases). CDR1 is MGHRA, CDR2 YSYEKL, per germline. V was clipped by 1 base and J by 3 bases, with 10 bases between them. This CDR3 is built from 15 residues. The CDR3 bases are TGCGCCAGCAGCCAAGCAGGGATGAACAATCAGCCCCAGCATTTT. Translated: CASSQAGMNNQPQHF.

The chain uses TRBV6-5 and TRBJ1-1, with D possibly TRBD1 on 5 matching bases. The CDR3 consists of 14 residues. Germline CDR1 reads MNHEY; CDR2 reads SVGAGI. Trimming left V 3 bases short and J 6 bases short, with 14 bases between. In DNA form, the CDR3 reads TGTGCCAGCAGTTATTTACAGGATTTGTCTGAAGCTTTCTTT. Its protein is CASSYLQDLSEAFF.